The T cell receptor (beta chain) described here comes from a study of beta chain features in type 1 diabetes. This clone showed up just a few times. As yet, its antigen is unknown. Sequenced material consisted of expressed TCRB transcripts (all of the isolated RNA was reverse transcribed). Sequenced by immunoSEQ multiplex PCR; TCRdb stores in-frame clones only, minus some. The profile shows about 160,000 clones, 9% of them singletons. Germline-derived CDR1 and CDR2 are SEHNR and FQNEAQ (reference sequence). This CDR3 is 14 amino acids long. V shed 5 bases, J shed 4 bases, and the junction held 7 bases outside the gene matches. Whole-study results and caveats: Type 1 diabetes patients had moderately but significantly shorter TCRB CDR3s in all four CD4+ subsets.

The source material was central memory CD4+ T cells from blood. This receptor was obtained from a woman in her thirties with type 1 diabetes. The J gene is TRBJ1-2, the V gene TRBV7-9; 7 bases map to TRBD1. The CDR3 bases are TGTGCCAGCAGCCTAAGACAGGGAAGCTATGGCTACACCTTC. Translation: CASSLRQGSYGYTF.